This TCR beta chain was sequenced during a study of T cells in localized non-small cell lung cancer. Sequencing used immunoSEQ multiplex PCR; TCRdb keeps in-frame clones, though not all of them. This sample has around 20,000 clones; 75% to 90% occur once, and the top ten carry more than 7.5%. Notes on the study in general: Adjacent lung had a median approximately 57 of the 100 largest tumor clones.

The length of the CDR3 is 14 residues. Per the germline V gene, CDR1 is KGHSH and CDR2 is LQKENI. V dropped 6 bases and J dropped 2 bases, with 13 bases sitting between them. On this clone itself: Antigen specificity is unknown.

V and J are TRBV18 and TRBJ1-2; D is unclear. This receptor was identified in a man aged 35-75 years with stage I lung adenocarcinoma. Sequencing used peripheral blood, obtained before any cancer treatment. CDR3 DNA sequence: TGTGCCAGCTCGGACCAGGTGGGGAACTATGGCTACACCTTC. Its translation is CASSDQVGNYGYTF.